This T cell receptor (beta chain) was sequenced for a study of blood T cell repertoires in COVID-19 (dated by TCRdb to about 2020). With regard to the full study: Recovered participants in ImmuneRACE Cohort 3 were defined as having two consecutive negative NP/OP PCR tests, clearance from a healthcare professional, or resolution of symptoms. Samples covering the acute and convalescent phases of COVID-19 were provided by collaborators in the United States, Italy and Spain. The prospective study material was composed of cDNA or gDNA derived from T cells, B-cell-depleted T cells, or PBMCs. Deeply sampled blood TCRbeta repertoires from subjects exposed to, actively infected with, or recovered from COVID-19 were included in the dataset. A freely available public database, intended as a resource for researchers studying the immune response to SARS-CoV-2, is where the repertoires were released. The samples were drawn from two sources: the first 160 participants of the ongoing ImmuneRACE study, and some 1,300 subjects contributed by 6 global collaborators. The sample metadata nearly always contained a de-identified subject ID, COVID-19 status, age in years and sex. HLA class I and class II types, where available, came from metadata supplied by the sample provider rather than from assay-based typing.

In the prospective study, participants were roughly 18 to 95 years old, resided in 25 or so geographic areas of the United States, and were enrolled through a virtual design. In the prospective study, participants were assigned to cohorts based on the clinical history participants reported in a screening survey and a study questionnaire. Each participant in the prospective study had whole blood, serum and a nasopharyngeal or oropharyngeal swab collected by mobile phlebotomists. Prospective study participants could optionally give additional blood draws and questionnaires over an approximately two-month period. Before DNA extraction, prospective study blood samples were shipped either frozen or at room temperature. CDR1 is given as SGHTA and CDR2 as FQGTGA, both from the germline V gene. Its CDR3 holds 15 amino acids, cysteine through phenylalanine. The kept DNA is CDR3 alone, 45 bases in frame from the first base. V trim: 2 bases; J trim: 3 bases; unmatched bases: 3.

The immunoSEQ Assay, a bias-controlled multiplex PCR, was used to amplify TCRbeta CDR3 regions from genomic DNA. On the authors' methods: The number of nucleated cells in each sample was estimated from the amplification of reference gene primers within the assay. Sequence reads were collapsed and filtered to measure the absolute abundance of every unique TCRbeta CDR3 rearrangement. For each sample, productive Simpson clonality was calculated by taking the square root of Simpson's diversity index across productive rearrangements. This is the immuneACCESS table as TCRdb keeps it, with only in-frame sequences that have V and J called. A part of the clones is gone; compared with another copy, unresolved V genes explain less than half, and the rest is unexplained. The DNA was the basis for D and trimming; V, J and clone size are from that table. This sample gives some 300,000 clones in total; 70% to 90% of them show up just once. Around 2% of the sample rests with the top ten.

Broad study findings and their caveats: Clinical and demographic metadata were provided uncurated, with the amount varying by source and participant.

About this clone itself: The specificity of this receptor is unknown. The record has no base qualities; no much larger clone is one base away.

The chain is encoded by TRBV7-3 joined to TRBJ2-5, and 10 junctional nucleotides match TRBD1. This TCR was recovered from a woman aged 55 to 70 in a cohort exposed to, infected with or recovered from COVID-19 (not recorded which). The specimen was PBMCs or T cells enriched from blood (not recorded which). The nucleotides are TGTGCCAGCAGCTTATTAGGGACAGGGGAAGAGACCCAGTACTTC. This sequence encodes CASSLLGTGEETQYF.